This TCR beta chain was observed in a study of OX40 agonist ivuxolimab in advanced cancers. Study-wide context: The costimulatory receptor OX40 (CD134) was targeted by ivuxolimab, a fully human IgG2 agonistic monoclonal antibody. Intravenous ivuxolimab was administered to patients every 2 weeks at six dose levels: 0.01, 0.1, 0.3, 1.5, 3 and 10 mg/kg. Of the approximately 54 dose-escalation patients, hepatocellular carcinoma was present in approximately 20, melanoma in roughly 15, renal cell carcinoma in 9 and head and neck cancer in 9. The dose-escalation cohort was 82.7% male with a mean age of approximately 59 years, ranging from roughly 20 to 80. Patients were allowed to have had prior anti-PD-1, anti-PD-L1 or anti-CTLA-4 therapy, and more than 30% of the dose-escalation patients had previously received checkpoint inhibitors. Partial responses occurred in three dose-escalation patients: two with cutaneous melanoma and one with hepatocellular carcinoma. Peripheral TCRbeta sequencing aimed to test whether ivuxolimab altered TCR sequence diversity and caused clonal T-cell expansion. The monotherapy dose-escalation portion (N of about 50 patients) of the phase I ivuxolimab trial is reported in the paper. The full study reports these points: After ivuxolimab, expanded clones were on average more numerous among CD8+ T cells than among CD4+ T cells. At doses of 0.1 to 3.0 mg/kg, clonal expansion of both CD4+ and CD8+ blood T cells was observed from baseline to week 6. Low levels of normalized T-cell clonal expansion were also seen in some patients who did not respond. Antigen specificity was not determined for the clonally expanded peripheral T cells. In the 0.1-3.0 mg/kg groups, partial responders were among the patients with the lowest normalized peripheral clonal expansion, particularly in CD8+ T cells.

Genomic DNA was isolated from the sorted cells so that the TCRbeta CDR3 region could be sequenced. The immunoSEQ Assay was used to sequence the TCRbeta CDR3 regions. The immuneACCESS repertoire file appears here via TCRdb, limited to in-frame rearrangements. These files lack a portion of the clones; in checked studies, under half of the deficit traces to unresolved V genes, and the cause of the others is not known. The sample table contains around 82,000 clones; only one count was recorded for 88% of them. The ten largest clones take up 0.75% to 0.95% of the sample. Comment on this clone: Its antigen is not yet known. Base-call qualities are not available, and no considerably larger clone is one nucleotide away.

Patients with autoimmune disease history or receiving systemic immunosuppression were excluded from the trial. Peripheral blood for TCR sequencing was drawn from every dose cohort at baseline, at cycle 4 day 1 and at cycle 7 day 1. The samples were taken from a phase I, first-in-human, multicenter, open-label dose-escalation trial of ivuxolimab. Adults with locally advanced or metastatic melanoma, renal cell carcinoma, hepatocellular carcinoma or head and neck squamous cell carcinoma were enrolled in the trial. Before TCR sequencing, CD4+ T cells and CD8+ T cells from peripheral blood were sorted into separate populations. Reading from cysteine to phenylalanine, the CDR3 counts 11 amino acids. Just CDR3 DNA is preserved here, 33 bases in frame from base 1. Deletion took 6 bases off V and 2 bases off J, with a span of 7 bases between the germline ends. CDR1 and CDR2 (DFQATT, SNEGSKA) derive from the germline V gene (reference sequence).

The receptor's source is an adult with an advanced solid tumor such as melanoma, head and neck, liver or kidney cancer. Specimen: CD4+ or CD8+ T cells sorted from blood, collected in a trial of the OX40 agonist ivuxolimab. The sequence links TRBV20-1 to TRBJ2-5; the D gene cannot be resolved reliably. The CDR3 sequence is CSAVGQETQYF. The nucleotide sequence reads as follows: TGCAGTGCCGTGGGACAAGAGACCCAGTACTTC.